This T cell receptor (beta chain) was documented in a study of early T cells in non-severe SARS-CoV-2 infection. TCRdb reanalysed the 5' RACE reads using MiXCR and keeps one entry per CDR3 protein. Among tens of thousands of distinct CDR3 sequences listed, 10% to 15% were seen once. The sample holds a few counts of this clonotype. The antigen remains unidentified. V shed 3 bases and J 4 bases; nucleotides not matched to a gene: 5. CDR1 and CDR2 (germline): LNHDA, SQIVND (reference sequence). This CDR3 spans 16 amino acids. The study, taken as a whole, reports: Reliance on VDJdb matching favored anti-spike CD8 responses; private and CD4 specificities were missed.

Input material: whole blood. V gene TRBV19 combines with J gene TRBJ2-1; 11 bases line up with TRBD1. The origin of this receptor is an adult who was a healthcare worker with PCR-confirmed SARS-CoV-2 infection or an uninfected control (not recorded which). CDR3 nucleotide sequence: TGTGCCAGTAGTATCGGACAGGGGGCTTTATACAATGAGCAGTTCTTC. It is translated as CASSIGQGALYNEQFF.